The next 28 T cell receptor beta chains were all read from a single sample in a study of T cells after yellow fever vaccination. TCRdb re-derived calls from the 5' RACE reads in MiXCR, one entry per CDR3 protein. Of under 300,000 distinct CDR3 sequences in the sample, roughly 13% are singletons; the top ten hold around 0.49%. Sample: CD4+ T cells sorted from PBMCs, taken 45 days after the yellow fever booster vaccination. The receptors stem from a man aged 30-40 years who received the YFV17D yellow fever vaccine.

This clonotype turned up a few times. This sequence joins TRBV27 and TRBJ2-7, with TRBD2 identical over 10 bases. CDR3 length: 17 residues. The germline V gene has CDR1 MNHEY and CDR2 SMNVEV (reference sequence). Trimming removed 10 bases from V and 5 bases from J; junction bases left unmatched: 20. For the CDR3, the DNA is TGTGCCACCCGCACCTCTAGCGGGAGTAAAATATCGGACGAGCAGTACTTC. This translates into CATRTSSGSKISDEQYF.

The chain uses TRBV7-2 and TRBJ2-7; possible D gene TRBD1, 6 bases. Per the germline V gene, CDR1 is SGHTA and CDR2 is FQGNSA. CDR3 length: 16 residues. The germline V and J ends were trimmed by 2 bases and 7 bases, with 21 bases remaining between them. For the CDR3, the DNA is TGTGCCAGCAGCTTATCTCGGGACAAGAGGGGCTATGAGCAGTACTTC. The encoded protein is CASSLSRDKRGYEQYF.

The V and J genes are TRBV5-1 and TRBJ2-2; D uncertain. V was cut by 6 bases and J by 4 bases, with 16 bases left in between. This CDR3 has 15 amino acids. Per the germline V gene, CDR1 is SGHRS and CDR2 is YFSETQ. For the CDR3, the DNA is TGCGCCAGCACTAGTGGCGGAGTGGTCACCGGGGAGCTGTTTTTT. Its protein product is CASTSGGVVTGELFF. The complete variable domain, with remaining parts taken from reference TRBV5-1 and TRBJ2-2, reads KAGVTQTPRYLIKTRGQQVTLSCSPISGHRSVSWYQQTPGQGLQFLFEYFSETQRNKGNFPGRFSGRQFSNSRSEMNVSTLELGDSALYLCASTSGGVVTGELFFGEGSRLTVL.

This clonotype has a count of ten or more. The genes are TRBV20-1 and TRBJ2-1, with a possible D match to TRBD1 (6 bases). The length of the CDR3 is 15 residues. Germline lookup yields CDR1 DFQATT and CDR2 SNEGSKA (reference sequence). V lost 0 bases and J lost 8, with 17 bases in between. In nucleotides, the CDR3 is TGCAGTGCTAGAGAGGGGGCAGGGAGTAGCCATGAGCAGTTCTTC. It yields the protein CSAREGAGSSHEQFF.

This chain connects TRBV5-5 to TRBJ2-7, with 9 bases identical to TRBD1. V gave up 4 bases and J gave up 6 bases; unmatched junction bases: 8. The CDR3 has 14 amino acids. Germline-derived CDR1 and CDR2 are SGHKS and YYEKEE (reference sequence). The CDR3 sequence is CASSTGTGRAEQYF. CDR3 DNA sequence: TGTGCCAGCAGCACCGGGACAGGGAGAGCCGAGCAGTACTTC.

V is TRBV18 and J is TRBJ2-1, with 7 bases that match TRBD2. With 2 bases clipped from V and 7 bases from J, the junction kept 8 bases outside the gene matches. The V gene's germline CDR1 is KGHSH and CDR2 LQKENI. The CDR3 consists of 15 residues. CDR3 sequence: CASSPSLAEGNEQFF. The CDR3 DNA reads as TGTGCCAGCTCACCAAGCCTAGCGGAAGGTAATGAGCAGTTCTTC.

The genes are TRBV19 and TRBJ1-2; maybe TRBD1 (5 bases). Germline loops: CDR1 LNHDA, CDR2 SQIVND (reference sequence). This CDR3 has 13 amino acids. Trimming shortened V by 5 bases and J by 0 bases, and 7 bases separated the two germline ends. In DNA, the CDR3 is TGTGCCAGTAGTTCGGGGCCTAACTATGGCTACACCTTC. Translation: CASSSGPNYGYTF.

This clonotype came up a few times. The V gene is TRBV29-1, the J gene TRBJ2-7; D call uncertain. The CDR3 loop spans 12 amino acids. CDR1 is SQVTM, CDR2 ANQGSEA, per germline. The V end lost 4 bases, the J end lost 6 bases, and 13 bases lay between the germline ends. As DNA, the CDR3 is TGCAGCGTTGGATTGGATTCAAGCGAGCAGTACTTC. Translating it yields CSVGLDSSEQYF.

There are a few counts of this clonotype. This rearrangement joins TRBV5-1 to TRBJ2-7; possibly TRBD1 or TRBD2 for D (6 bases each). CDR1 and CDR2 (germline): SGHRS, YFSETQ. V lost 2 bases to trimming and J lost 6 bases, with 12 bases between them. This CDR3 comprises 13 residues. The CDR3 coding sequence is TGCGCCAGCAGCTTAGGGGGGTTCGCCGAGCAGTACTTC. This sequence encodes CASSLGGFAEQYF. The whole variable domain, filled in from reference TRBV5-1 and TRBJ2-7, reads KAGVTQTPRYLIKTRGQQVTLSCSPISGHRSVSWYQQTPGQGLQFLFEYFSETQRNKGNFPGRFSGRQFSNSRSEMNVSTLELGDSALYLCASSLGGFAEQYFGPGTRLTVT.

The J gene is TRBJ2-5, the V gene TRBV9; 8 bases line up with TRBD2. V trimming: 2 bases; J trimming: 0 bases; junction bases outside the gene matches: 0. The CDR3 contains 14 residues. Germline V gene lookup returns CDR1 SGDLS and CDR2 YYNGEE. CDR3 protein: CASSVSGNQETQYF. The CDR3 DNA sequence: TGTGCCAGCAGCGTTAGCGGGAACCAAGAGACCCAGTACTTC. The complete variable domain, with remaining parts taken from reference TRBV9 and TRBJ2-5, reads DSGVTQTPKHLITATGQRVTLRCSPRSGDLSVYWYQQSLDQGLQFLIQYYNGEERAKGNILERFSAQQFPDLHSELNLSSLELGDSALYFCASSVSGNQETQYFGPGTRLLVL.

This clonotype was counted between two and nine times. The chain uses TRBV12-3 or TRBV12-4 and TRBJ2-1, with TRBD2 as a possible D gene (6 bases). This CDR3 region has 14 residues. The V and J ends lost 1 base and 5 bases respectively, with 9 bases between them. CDR3 loop: CASSLGRTNNEQFF. Here the CDR3 DNA reads TGTGCCAGCAGTTTAGGTAGGACTAACAATGAGCAGTTCTTC.

At least ten counts were recorded for this clonotype. The gene calls are TRBV10-3 and TRBJ2-1, with 8 positions matching TRBD2. V gave up 4 bases and J gave up 0 bases; unmatched junction bases: 2. Per germline, CDR1 ENHRY and CDR2 SYGVKD. The CDR3 extends over 15 amino acids. CDR3 loop: CAISVAGGSYNEQFF. In nucleotides, the CDR3 is TGTGCCATCAGTGTGGCGGGAGGCTCCTACAATGAGCAGTTCTTC.

The chain couples TRBV6-2 or TRBV6-3 to TRBJ2-2, with D unclear. This CDR3 has 17 residues. The germline V and J ends were trimmed by 3 bases and 0 bases, with 14 bases remaining between them. The germline V gene has CDR1 MNHEY and CDR2 SVGEGT. CDR3 region: CASSYNGRPANTGELFF. The CDR3 region has the DNA TGTGCCAGCAGTTATAATGGACGCCCCGCGAACACCGGGGAGCTGTTTTTT.

This clonotype was observed a few times. V gene TRBV20-1 combines with J gene TRBJ2-1, with TRBD2 matching over 10 bases. The CDR3 sequence is 13 residues long. The trim removed 6 bases at V and 7 bases at J, leaving 6 bases unmatched. Germline V lookup: CDR1 DFQATT, CDR2 SNEGSKA (reference sequence). In DNA, the CDR3 is TGCAGTGCCCAAGCGGGAGGGCGTAATGAGCAGTTCTTC. Protein product: CSAQAGGRNEQFF.

This clonotype appeared many times. The rearrangement uses TRBV7-8 and TRBJ1-1; no definite D call. V gave up 5 bases and J gave up 2 bases, with 9 bases separating them. Looked up from germline, CDR1 is SGHVS and CDR2 is FQNEAQ. CDR3 size: 13 residues. The DNA for the CDR3 is TGTGCCAGCAGCCCCGTGGGAAACACTGAAGCTTTCTTT. It yields the protein CASSPVGNTEAFF.

The sample holds a few counts of this clonotype. The rearrangement links TRBV10-3 to TRBJ2-7; D perhaps matches TRBD2 (5 bases). V was trimmed by 8 bases and J by 6 bases, leaving 17 bases between them. CDR1 ENHRY and CDR2 SYGVKD come from the germline V gene. The CDR3 extends over 13 amino acids. The CDR3 nucleotides are TGTGCCATCCAGAGCGATACGAGGGTCGAGCAGTACTTC. Protein product: CAIQSDTRVEQYF.

This clonotype was seen repeatedly, ten times or more. This rearrangement joins TRBV5-8 to TRBJ2-6; D gene uncertain. The V gene lost 4 bases and the J gene lost 4 bases, with 12 bases spanning the gap. The V gene's germline CDR1 is SGHTS and CDR2 YDEGEE. The CDR3 is 15 amino acids. The CDR3 here is CASSLGLRGANVLTF. In DNA, the CDR3 is TGTGCCAGCAGCCTGGGCCTTCGGGGGGCCAACGTCCTGACTTTC.

Here the CDR3 reads CASSRSGAATNEKLFF. The CDR3 nucleotides read TGCGCCAGCAGTCGCTCTGGGGCCGCAACTAATGAAAAACTGTTTTTT. This sequence joins TRBV4-3 and TRBJ1-4, with D tentatively TRBD1 (5 bases). Trimming left V 6 bases short and J 0 bases short, with 14 bases between. The CDR3 covers 16 residues. The germline V gene encodes CDR1 LGHNA and CDR2 YSLEER.

The rearrangement links TRBV4-3 to TRBJ2-3, with unresolved D. The length of the CDR3 is 16 residues. Trimming left V 0 bases short and J 5 bases short, with 15 bases between. The V gene's germline CDR1 is LGHNA and CDR2 YSLEER. CDR3 sequence reads: CASSQEAAGAGDTQYF. The CDR3 nucleotides read TGCGCCAGCAGCCAAGAGGCGGCAGGCGCAGGAGATACGCAGTATTTT.

The sample holds many counts of this clonotype. The gene calls are TRBV5-1 and TRBJ2-5; 8 positions match TRBD1. This CDR3 has 15 amino acids. CDR1 is SGHRS, CDR2 YFSETQ, per germline. V gave up 4 bases and J gave up 1 base; unmatched junction bases: 6. The CDR3: CASSIDRGGQETQYF. In nucleotides, the CDR3 is TGCGCCAGCAGCATCGACAGGGGAGGCCAAGAGACCCAGTACTTC.

The V gene is TRBV5-1, the J gene TRBJ2-3; D ambiguous. Germline lookup yields CDR1 SGHRS and CDR2 YFSETQ. The CDR3 has 14 amino acids. Trimming pared 0 bases from V and 3 bases from J, leaving 8 bases between. The CDR3 loop reads CASSLGHGTDTQYF. Written as DNA, the CDR3 is TGCGCCAGCAGCTTGGGTCATGGTACAGATACGCAGTATTTT.

The V gene is TRBV5-6, the J gene TRBJ2-7; D gene uncertain. There are 11 residues in the CDR3. Germline CDR1 is SGHDT and CDR2 is YYEEEE. V gave up 2 bases and J gave up 4 bases, with 4 bases separating them. CDR3 nucleotide sequence: TGTGCCAGCAGCTTAATGTACGAGCAGTACTTC. Translated: CASSLMYEQYF. Combining the CDR3 with reference TRBV5-6 and TRBJ2-7 gives the whole variable domain DAGVTQSPTHLIKTRGQQVTLRCSPKSGHDTVSWYQQALGQGPQFIFQYYEEEERQRGNFPDRFSGHQFPNYSSELNVNALLLGDSALYLCASSLMYEQYFGPGTRLTVT.

This clonotype was detected a few times. The rearrangement links TRBV5-1 to TRBJ2-5, with D tentatively TRBD2 (5 bases). Trimming took 3 bases from V and 0 from J, leaving 9 bases between them. This CDR3 is 14 amino acids long. Per the germline V gene, CDR1 is SGHRS and CDR2 is YFSETQ. The CDR3 sequence: CASSSTMYQETQYF. As DNA, the CDR3 is TGCGCCAGCAGCTCGACTATGTACCAAGAGACCCAGTACTTC.

This clonotype was observed a few times. The chain links TRBV6-1 to TRBJ2-1; 8 bases are shared with TRBD2. The length of the CDR3 is 13 residues. CDR1 and CDR2 (germline): MNHNS, SASEGT. Losses at the gene ends were 8 bases for V and 9 bases for J; bases not matched to a gene: 9. The CDR3 here is CASGRDREGEQFF. The CDR3 coding sequence is TGTGCCAGCGGAAGGGATCGGGAGGGTGAGCAGTTCTTC.

In this sample, this clonotype turned up a few times. V and J are TRBV21-1 and TRBJ2-3; the table's D call, TRBD2, has no DNA check behind it. TRBV21-1 is classified as a pseudogene. CDR3 length equals 16 residues. The CDR3 DNA reads TGTGCCAGCAATGGGGGGACTAGCGGGAGGATAGATACGCAGTATTTT. It yields the protein CASNGGTSGRIDTQYF.

The chain couples TRBV7-2 to TRBJ2-7; TRBD1 is a possible D gene (5 bases). V lost 1 base and J 6 bases, leaving 19 bases between the germline ends. CDR1 and CDR2 (germline): SGHTA, FQGNSA. The CDR3 spans 16 residues. CDR3 coding DNA: TGTGCCAGCAGCTTAGAGGTTGGGGCCGCCGGATCCGAGCAGTACTTC. Translated, it gives CASSLEVGAAGSEQYF.

This clonotype was seen only a few times. The chain joins TRBV5-5 to TRBJ1-2; D call uncertain. CDR1 and CDR2 from the germline V gene are SGHKS and YYEKEE (reference sequence). This CDR3 has 12 amino acids. V was clipped by 5 bases and J by 8 bases, with 13 bases between them. The CDR3 DNA sequence: TGTGCCAGCAGTCCCAGCTTGGGCGGCTACACCTTC. It codes for CASSPSLGGYTF. The whole variable domain, remainder taken from reference TRBV5-5 and TRBJ1-2, is DAGVTQSPTHLIKTRGQQVTLRCSPISGHKSVSWYQQVLGQGPQFIFQYYEKEERGRGNFPDRFSARQFPNYSSELNVNALLLGDSALYLCASSPSLGGYTFGSGTRLTVV.

The CDR3: CASSLQRVTEQYF. DNA of the CDR3: TGTGCCAGCAGCTTGCAGCGGGTGACCGAGCAGTACTTC. The genes are TRBV7-2 and TRBJ2-7; tentative D call: TRBD2 (6 bases). The germline V and J ends were trimmed by 3 bases and 6 bases, with 12 bases remaining between them. The CDR3 loop spans 13 amino acids. Germline CDR1 and CDR2: SGHTA and FQGNSA.